This is a list of T cell receptor beta chains from one sample in a study of CXCR3-negative and CXCR3-positive naive CD8 T cells. Following a re-call of the 5' RACE reads, TCRdb has one entry per CDR3 protein and lacks DNA. The sample has 150,000 to 160,000 distinct CDR3 sequences. The source material was naive CXCR3+ CD8+ T cells from blood. These receptors were collected from a human donor in good health. Some clones in this sample may be carry-over from other donors' samples. The CDR3 runs from the conserved cysteine through the conserved F or W.

>TRBV12-3/TRBV12-4|TRBJ2-5|18
CASSSEALGSGREETQYF
>TRBV7-9|TRBJ1-1|15
CASSLEFPGQTEAFF
>TRBV7-9|TRBJ1-5|14
CASSLGTGGEPQHF
>TRBV4-3|TRBJ2-7|13
CASSQDRSYEQYF
>TRBV4-3|TRBJ1-1|14
CASSQGAMITEAFF
>TRBV5-5|TRBJ2-7|13
CASSFTGFYEQYF
>TRBV18|TRBJ2-5|14
CASSPGPDQETQYF
>TRBV12-3/TRBV12-4|TRBJ2-1|14
CASSPWVIEGEQFF
>TRBV4-3|TRBJ2-3|18
CASSQEWDGGGGTDTQYF
>TRBV2|TRBJ2-2|15
CASSEFQTKAGELFF
>TRBV5-6|TRBJ2-7|14
CASKVGTGVYEQYF
>TRBV7-8|TRBJ2-7|16
CASSLAAGTGSYEQYF
>TRBV5-1|TRBJ2-7|13
CASSFGQGNEQYF
>TRBV5-1|TRBJ1-1|12
CASSFENTEAFF
>TRBV9|TRBJ2-3|14
CASSITSSTDTQYF
>TRBV12-3/TRBV12-4|TRBJ2-7|14
CASSYSLEGREQYF
>TRBV29-1|TRBJ2-2|14
CSVFLAGYTGELFF
>TRBV18|TRBJ1-5|16
CAGSPPGRGANQPQHF
>TRBV15|TRBJ2-5|14
CATSNYRGFETQYF
>TRBV12-3/TRBV12-4|TRBJ1-5|13
CASIGQINQPQHF
>TRBV12-3/TRBV12-4|TRBJ2-5|13
CASRGGGDATQYF
>TRBV28|TRBJ1-3|16
CASSRLGGDAGNTIYF
>TRBV5-1|TRBJ1-1|14
CASSLGGARTEAFF
>TRBV7-3|TRBJ2-1|15
CASSLSGLGDNEQFF
>TRBV9|TRBJ2-5|15
CASSVRPGAQETQYF
>TRBV20-1|TRBJ2-7|14
CSAMGVQSSYEQYF
>TRBV28|TRBJ2-7|13
CASSPRLVGEQYF
>TRBV29-1|TRBJ2-2|13
CSVEVTNTGELFF
>TRBV29-1|TRBJ1-1|14
CSVEDLGGGLEAFF
>TRBV4-3|TRBJ2-1|15
CASSQMRGSYNEQFF
>TRBV5-1|TRBJ1-2|14
CASSGTADIYGYTF
>TRBV25-1|TRBJ2-7|15
CASSEDRGRRYEQYF
>TRBV6-5|TRBJ1-6|15
CASSPTGQGDSPLHF
>TRBV20-1|TRBJ2-7|14
CGVEPVGPSPEQYF
>TRBV6-5|TRBJ2-1|14
CASSSGGPYNEQFF
>TRBV4-2|TRBJ2-1|16
CASSQEVLGQGNEQFF
>TRBV3-1|TRBJ2-4|16
CASSQEGQAYKNIQYF
>TRBV27|TRBJ2-4|15
CASSPKVAWENIQYF
>TRBV7-8|TRBJ1-4|18
CASTAPPGQARINEKLFF
>TRBV4-1|TRBJ2-7|14
CASSQVGTDYEQYF
>TRBV29-1|TRBJ2-7|17
CSVESGSGDTLAYEQYF
>TRBV27|TRBJ1-5|16
CASSPRLGGVNQPQHF
>TRBV7-9|TRBJ2-7|13
CASSPFPAYEQYF
>TRBV12-3/TRBV12-4|TRBJ2-5|14
CASSTWGQEETQYF
>TRBV7-6|TRBJ2-7|14
CAGSLVADTYEQYF